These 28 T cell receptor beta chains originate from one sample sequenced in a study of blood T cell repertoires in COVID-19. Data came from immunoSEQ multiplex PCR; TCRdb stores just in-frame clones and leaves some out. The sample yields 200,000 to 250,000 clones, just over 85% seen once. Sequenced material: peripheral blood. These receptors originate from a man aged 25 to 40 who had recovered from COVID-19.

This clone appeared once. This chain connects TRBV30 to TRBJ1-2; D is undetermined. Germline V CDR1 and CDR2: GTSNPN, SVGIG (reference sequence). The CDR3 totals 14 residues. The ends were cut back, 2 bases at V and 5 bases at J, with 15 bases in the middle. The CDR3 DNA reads TGTGCCTGGAGTAATCTACCGGGATCTTATGGCTACACCTTC. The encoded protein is CAWSNLPGSYGYTF.

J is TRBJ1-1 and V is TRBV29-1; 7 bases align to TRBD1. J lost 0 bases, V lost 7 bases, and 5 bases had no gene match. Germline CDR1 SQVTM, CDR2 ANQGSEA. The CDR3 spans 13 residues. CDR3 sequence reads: CSATTGLNTEAFF. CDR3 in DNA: TGCAGCGCTACGACAGGGCTGAACACTGAAGCTTTCTTT. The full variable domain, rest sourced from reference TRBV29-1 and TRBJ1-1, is SAVISQKPSRDICQRGTSLTIQCQVDSQVTMMFWYRQQPGQSLTLIATANQGSEATYESGFVIDKFPISRPNLTFSTLTVSNMSPEDSSIYLCSATTGLNTEAFFGQGTRLTVV.

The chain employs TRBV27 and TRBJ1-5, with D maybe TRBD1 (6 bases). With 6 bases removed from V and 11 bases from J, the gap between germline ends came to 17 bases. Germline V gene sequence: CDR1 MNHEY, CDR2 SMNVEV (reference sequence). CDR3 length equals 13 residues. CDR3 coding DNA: TGTGCCAGCAGGGAACAGGGCAGGAGATCCCAGCATTTT. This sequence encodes CASREQGRRSQHF.

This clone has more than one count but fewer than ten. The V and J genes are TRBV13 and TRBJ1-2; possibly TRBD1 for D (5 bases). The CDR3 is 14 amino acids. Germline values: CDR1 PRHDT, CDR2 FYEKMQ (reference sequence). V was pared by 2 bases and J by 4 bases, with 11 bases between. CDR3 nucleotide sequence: TGTGCCAGCAGCTTATTCGGGGGGACCTATGGCTACACCTTC. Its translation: CASSLFGGTYGYTF.

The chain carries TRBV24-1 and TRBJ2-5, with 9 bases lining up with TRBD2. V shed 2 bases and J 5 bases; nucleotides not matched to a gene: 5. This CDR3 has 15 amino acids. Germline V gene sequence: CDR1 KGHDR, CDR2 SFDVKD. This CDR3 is CATSDSRGGQETQYF. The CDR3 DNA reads TGTGCCACCAGTGATTCGCGGGGGGGCCAGGAGACCCAGTACTTC.

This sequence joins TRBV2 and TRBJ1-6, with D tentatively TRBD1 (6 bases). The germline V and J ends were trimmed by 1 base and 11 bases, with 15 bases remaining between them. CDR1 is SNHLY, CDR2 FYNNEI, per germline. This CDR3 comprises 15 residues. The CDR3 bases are TGTGCCAGCAGTGAAGTGAACGGGGGGCGTCCACCCCTCCACTTT. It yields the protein CASSEVNGGRPPLHF.

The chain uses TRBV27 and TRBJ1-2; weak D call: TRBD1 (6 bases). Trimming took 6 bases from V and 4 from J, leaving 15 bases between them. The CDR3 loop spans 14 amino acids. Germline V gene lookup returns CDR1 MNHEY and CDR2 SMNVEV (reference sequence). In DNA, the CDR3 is TGTGCCAGCAGAGACTTGACAGGCTTCTATGGCTACACCTTC. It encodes CASRDLTGFYGYTF.

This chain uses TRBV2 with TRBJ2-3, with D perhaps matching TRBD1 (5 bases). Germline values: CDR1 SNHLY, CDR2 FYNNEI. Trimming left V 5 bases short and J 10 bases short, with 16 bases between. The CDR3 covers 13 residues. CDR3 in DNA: TGTGCCAGCAGTCCTTCTAGGGGTGGGGCGCAGTATTTT. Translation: CASSPSRGGAQYF.

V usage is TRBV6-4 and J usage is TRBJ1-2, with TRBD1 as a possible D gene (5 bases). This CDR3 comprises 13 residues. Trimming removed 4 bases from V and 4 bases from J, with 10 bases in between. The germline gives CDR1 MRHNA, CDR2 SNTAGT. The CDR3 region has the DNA TGTGCCAGCAGTGCGGGACTGACCTATGGCTACACCTTC. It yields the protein CASSAGLTYGYTF.

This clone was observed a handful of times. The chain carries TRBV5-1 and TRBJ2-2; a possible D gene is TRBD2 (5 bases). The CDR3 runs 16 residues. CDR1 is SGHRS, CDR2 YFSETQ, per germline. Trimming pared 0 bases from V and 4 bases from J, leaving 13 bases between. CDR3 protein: CASSLAEAWGTGELFF. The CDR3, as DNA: TGCGCCAGCAGCTTGGCGGAGGCCTGGGGCACCGGGGAGCTGTTTTTT.

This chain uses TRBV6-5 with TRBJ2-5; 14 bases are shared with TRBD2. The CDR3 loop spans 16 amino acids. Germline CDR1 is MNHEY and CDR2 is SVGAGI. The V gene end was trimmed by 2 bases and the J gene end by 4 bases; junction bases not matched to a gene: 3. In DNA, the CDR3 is TGTGCCAGCAGTTACGGGACTAGCGGGGGAGTAGAGACCCAGTACTTC. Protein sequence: CASSYGTSGGVETQYF.

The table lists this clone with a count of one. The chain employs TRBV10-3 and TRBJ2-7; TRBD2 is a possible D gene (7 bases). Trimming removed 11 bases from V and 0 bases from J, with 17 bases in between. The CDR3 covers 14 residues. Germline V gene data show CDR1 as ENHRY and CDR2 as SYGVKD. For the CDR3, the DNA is TGTGCCGGAGGGGGGGCCTTGAGCTCCTACGAGCAGTACTTC. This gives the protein CAGGGALSSYEQYF.

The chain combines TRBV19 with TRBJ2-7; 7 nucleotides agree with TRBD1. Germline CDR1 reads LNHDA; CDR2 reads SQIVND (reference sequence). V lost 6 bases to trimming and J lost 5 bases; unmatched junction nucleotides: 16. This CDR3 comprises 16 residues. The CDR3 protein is CASSWARTGTVDEQYF. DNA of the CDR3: TGTGCCAGTAGCTGGGCCCGGACAGGCACCGTGGACGAGCAGTACTTC. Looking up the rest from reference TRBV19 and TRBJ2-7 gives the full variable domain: DGGITQSPKYLFRKEGQNVTLSCEQNLNHDAMYWYRQDPGQGLRLIYYSQIVNDFQKGDIAEGYSVSREKKESFPLTVTSAQKNPTAFYLCASSWARTGTVDEQYFGPGTRLTVT.

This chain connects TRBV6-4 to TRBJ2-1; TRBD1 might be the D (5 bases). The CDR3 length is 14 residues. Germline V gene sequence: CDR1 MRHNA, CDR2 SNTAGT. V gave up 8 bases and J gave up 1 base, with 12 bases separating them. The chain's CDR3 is CASGRGISYNEQFF. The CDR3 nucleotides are TGTGCCAGCGGTAGGGGAATTTCCTACAATGAGCAGTTCTTC.

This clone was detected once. Here the CDR3 DNA reads TGTGCCAGTACCACCCGGGGAGGGGAATGGGACCAGCCCCAGCATTTT. The encoded protein is CASTTRGGEWDQPQHF. The rearrangement uses TRBV19 and TRBJ1-5, with D possibly being TRBD1 (5 bases). V gave up 7 bases and J gave up 7 bases, with 23 bases separating them. The germline CDR1 and CDR2 sequences are LNHDA and SQIVND (reference sequence). There are 16 residues in the CDR3. Variable domain in full (rest from reference TRBV19 and TRBJ1-5): DGGITQSPKYLFRKEGQNVTLSCEQNLNHDAMYWYRQDPGQGLRLIYYSQIVNDFQKGDIAEGYSVSREKKESFPLTVTSAQKNPTAFYLCASTTRGGEWDQPQHFGDGTRLSIL.

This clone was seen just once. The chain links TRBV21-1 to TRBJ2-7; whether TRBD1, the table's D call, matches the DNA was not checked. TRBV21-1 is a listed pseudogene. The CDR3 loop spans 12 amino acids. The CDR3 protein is CASKFRGFEQYF. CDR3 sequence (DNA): TGTGCCAGTAAATTTAGGGGTTTCGAGCAGTACTTC.

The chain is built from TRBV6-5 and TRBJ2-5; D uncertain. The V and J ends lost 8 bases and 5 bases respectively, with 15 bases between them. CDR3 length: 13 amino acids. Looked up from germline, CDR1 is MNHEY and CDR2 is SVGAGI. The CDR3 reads CASLTESRETQYF. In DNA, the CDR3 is TGTGCCAGCCTTACAGAGAGTCGGGAGACCCAGTACTTC.

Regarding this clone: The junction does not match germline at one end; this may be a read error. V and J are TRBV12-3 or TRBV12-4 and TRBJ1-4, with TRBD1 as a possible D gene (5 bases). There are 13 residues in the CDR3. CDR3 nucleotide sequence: TGTGCCAGCAGTTTACGGGACTCACCAAAGAGGAATTTT. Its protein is CASSLRDSPKRNF.

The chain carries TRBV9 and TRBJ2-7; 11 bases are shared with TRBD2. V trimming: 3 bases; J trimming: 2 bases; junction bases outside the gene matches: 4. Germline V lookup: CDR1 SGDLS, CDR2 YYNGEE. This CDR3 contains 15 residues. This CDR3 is CASSASGGQTYEQYF. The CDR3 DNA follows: TGTGCCAGCAGCGCTAGCGGGGGGCAAACCTACGAGCAGTACTTC.

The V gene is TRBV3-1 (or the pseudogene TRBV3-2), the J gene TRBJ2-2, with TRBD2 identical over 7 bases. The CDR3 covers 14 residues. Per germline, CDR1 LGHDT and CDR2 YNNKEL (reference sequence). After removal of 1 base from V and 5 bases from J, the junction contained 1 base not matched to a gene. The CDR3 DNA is TGTGCCAGCAGCCAAGTAGCGGGTACCGGGGAGCTGTTTTTT. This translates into CASSQVAGTGELFF.

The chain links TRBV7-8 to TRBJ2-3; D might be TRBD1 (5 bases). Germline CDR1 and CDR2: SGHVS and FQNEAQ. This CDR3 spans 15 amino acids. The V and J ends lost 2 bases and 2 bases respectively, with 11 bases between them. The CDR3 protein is CASSLRGRSTDTQYF. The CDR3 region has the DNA TGTGCCAGCAGCTTAAGGGGTCGGTCCACAGATACGCAGTATTTT.

CDR3 DNA: TGTGCCTGGCGCCGGCCCGCGGGGGCAGATACGCAGTATTTT. Protein: CAWRRPAGADTQYF. V is TRBV2 and J is TRBJ2-3; 7 bases are a match to TRBD2. J was trimmed by 4 bases and V by 11 bases; bases with no gene match: 12. The CDR3 is 14 amino acids. Germline CDR1 is SNHLY and CDR2 is FYNNEI. Based on the CDR3 plus reference TRBV2 and TRBJ2-3, the full variable domain is EPEVTQTPSHQVTQMGQEVILRCVPISNHLYFYWYRQILGQKVEFLVSFYNNEISEKSEIFDDQFSVERPDGSNFTLKIRSTKLEDSAMYFCAWRRPAGADTQYFGPGTRLTVL.

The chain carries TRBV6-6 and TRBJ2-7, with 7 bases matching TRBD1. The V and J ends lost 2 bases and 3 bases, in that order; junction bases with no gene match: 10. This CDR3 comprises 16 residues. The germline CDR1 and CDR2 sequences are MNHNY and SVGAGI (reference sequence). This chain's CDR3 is CASSYKTGEGNYEQYF. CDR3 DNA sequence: TGTGCCAGCAGTTACAAAACAGGGGAAGGGAACTACGAGCAGTACTTC.

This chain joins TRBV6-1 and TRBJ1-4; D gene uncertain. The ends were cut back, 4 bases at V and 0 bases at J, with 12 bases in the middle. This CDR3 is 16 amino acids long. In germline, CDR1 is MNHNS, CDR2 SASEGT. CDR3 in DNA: TGTGCCAGCAGTGGGAGGAGAAGATCAACTAATGAAAAACTGTTTTTT. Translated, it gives CASSGRRRSTNEKLFF.

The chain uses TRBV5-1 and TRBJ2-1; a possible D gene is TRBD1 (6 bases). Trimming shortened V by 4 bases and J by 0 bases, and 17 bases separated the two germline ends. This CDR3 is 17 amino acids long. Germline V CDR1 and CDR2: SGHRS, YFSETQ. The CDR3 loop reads CASSAPRDTYSYNEQFF. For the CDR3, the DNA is TGCGCCAGCAGCGCACCCCGGGACACCTACTCCTACAATGAGCAGTTCTTC.

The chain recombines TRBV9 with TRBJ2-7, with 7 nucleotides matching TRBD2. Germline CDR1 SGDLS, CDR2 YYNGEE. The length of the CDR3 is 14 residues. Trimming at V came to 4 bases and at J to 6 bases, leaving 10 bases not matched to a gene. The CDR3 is CASSSRTSSTEQYF. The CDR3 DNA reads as TGTGCCAGCAGCTCACGGACTAGTTCCACCGAGCAGTACTTC.

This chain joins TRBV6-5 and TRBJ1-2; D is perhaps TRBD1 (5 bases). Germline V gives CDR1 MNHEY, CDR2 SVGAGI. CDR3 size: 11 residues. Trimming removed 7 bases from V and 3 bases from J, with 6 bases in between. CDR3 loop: CASKGYYGYTF. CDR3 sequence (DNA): TGTGCCAGCAAGGGGTACTATGGCTACACCTTC.

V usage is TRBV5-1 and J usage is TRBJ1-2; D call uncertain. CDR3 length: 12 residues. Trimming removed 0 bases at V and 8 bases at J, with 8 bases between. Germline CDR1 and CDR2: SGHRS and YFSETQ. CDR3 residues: CASSLAGIGYTF. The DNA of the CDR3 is TGCGCCAGCAGCTTGGCCGGGATCGGCTACACCTTC. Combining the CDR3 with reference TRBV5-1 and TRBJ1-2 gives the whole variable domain KAGVTQTPRYLIKTRGQQVTLSCSPISGHRSVSWYQQTPGQGLQFLFEYFSETQRNKGNFPGRFSGRQFSNSRSEMNVSTLELGDSALYLCASSLAGIGYTFGSGTRLTVV.